This entry concerns a single TCR beta chain. In its sample, this clonotype comes out as medium-sized (0.01 to 0.1%). There is no known antigen for this receptor. Base qualities are not provided; no much larger clone lies one nucleotide away. For sequencing, an Illumina MiSeq was employed. In TCRdb, the public reads were trimmed at Q25 with fastp and aligned with MiXCR, with productive beta chains retained. All rows with the same CDR3 protein become a single entry with the most common DNA and genes. This sample gives 9,500 to 13,000 distinct CDR3 sequences in total; approximately 20% of them show up just once. The top ten clones comprise around 1.7% of the sample. The data belong to a study of liver allograft versus peripheral blood T cells (dated by TCRdb to about 2020). Turning to the overall study: The study compared the T cell receptor repertoires present in transplanted livers with the repertoires present in the peripheral blood of liver transplant recipients.

Beyond this particular receptor, the publication reports: T cell receptor repertoires inside liver allografts were reported to be different from the repertoires detected in peripheral blood.

This receptor was taken from a human patient who had a liver transplant. After transplantation, some T cells may belong to the graft donor instead of the recipient.

At the DNA level, the sequence is TGTGCCACCAGTGATCCCAGGGGGCAGTTCTTC. Its amino acids are CATSDPRGQFF. The V gene is TRBV24-1 and the J gene is TRBJ2-1, and TRBD1 may be the D gene, going by 6 matching bases. The CDR3, from cysteine to phenylalanine, totals 11 residues. The CDR3 DNA has 33 bases and is translated from base 1. CDR1 and CDR2, per the germline V gene, are KGHDR and SFDVKD. V is clipped by 3 bases and J by 12 bases, and the sequence between their germline boundaries is 8 bases long.